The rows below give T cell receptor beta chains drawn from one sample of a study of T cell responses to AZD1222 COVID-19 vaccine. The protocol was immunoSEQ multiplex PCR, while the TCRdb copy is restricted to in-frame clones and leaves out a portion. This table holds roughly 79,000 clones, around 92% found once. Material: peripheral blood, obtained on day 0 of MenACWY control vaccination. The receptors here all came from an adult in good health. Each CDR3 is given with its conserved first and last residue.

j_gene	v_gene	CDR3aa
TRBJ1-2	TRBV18	CASSPYPGQNYGYTF
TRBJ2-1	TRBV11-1	CASSLRGTSGYQFF
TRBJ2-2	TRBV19	CASDPSTATGELFF
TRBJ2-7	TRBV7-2	CASSPRTGREQYF
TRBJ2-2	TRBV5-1	CASSLTQGPPGELFF
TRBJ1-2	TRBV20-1	CSASPPQHYGYTF
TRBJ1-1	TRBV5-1	CASSLRGTDYTEAFF
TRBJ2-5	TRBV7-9	CASSGGETQYF
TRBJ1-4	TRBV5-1	CASSSAVTNEKLFF
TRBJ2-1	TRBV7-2	CASSLQKTLAASYNEQFF
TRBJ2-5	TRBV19	CASSMEPGQETQYF
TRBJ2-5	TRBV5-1	CASSFIGGGRETQYF
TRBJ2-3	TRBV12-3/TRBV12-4	CATTTDTDTQYF
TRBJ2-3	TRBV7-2	CASSPVTDTQYF
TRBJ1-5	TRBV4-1	CASSQDQRDRGFNQPQHF
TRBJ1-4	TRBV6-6	CASSPGAGSLEKLFF
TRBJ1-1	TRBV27	CASSAHRVGNTEAFF
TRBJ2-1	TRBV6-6	CASRDRDRNNEQFF
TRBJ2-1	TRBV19	CASTGGIWDSEQFF
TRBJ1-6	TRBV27	CASAGGSDNSPLHF
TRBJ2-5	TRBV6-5	CASSYSWLETQYF
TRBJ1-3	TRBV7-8	CASSPRTAGNTIYF
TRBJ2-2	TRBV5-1	CASSGTNLNTGELFF
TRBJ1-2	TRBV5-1	CASSLDGGVGYGYTF
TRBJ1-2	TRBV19	CASSSRRQGNYGYTF
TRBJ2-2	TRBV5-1	CASSFSVGELFF
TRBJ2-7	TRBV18	CASSRVSTEAEQYF
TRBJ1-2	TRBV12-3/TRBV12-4	CASTIDSYSYTF
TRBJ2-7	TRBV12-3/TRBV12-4	CASTPTLSYEQYF
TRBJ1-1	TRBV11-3	CASSLGGQGTVFF
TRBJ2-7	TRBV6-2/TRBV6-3	CASSRPQGEQYF
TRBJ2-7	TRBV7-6	CASSLQSGSGYEQYF
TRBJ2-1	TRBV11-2	CASSFLGQGQNEQFF
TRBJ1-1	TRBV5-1	CASSSGQENTEAFF
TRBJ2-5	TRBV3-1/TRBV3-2	CASSQDWKTSGDRETQYF
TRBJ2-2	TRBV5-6	CASSRTKPNTGELFF
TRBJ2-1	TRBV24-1	CATSGSAGGGPYNEQFF
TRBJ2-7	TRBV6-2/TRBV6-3	CASSQPGLPYEQYF
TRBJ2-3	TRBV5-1	CASSWTGELQDTQYF
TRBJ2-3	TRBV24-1	CATSDLGLAGNTDTQYF
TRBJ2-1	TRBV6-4	CASSVRGGGNEQFF
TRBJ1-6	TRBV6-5	CASSSANSPLHF
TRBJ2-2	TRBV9	CASSVASANTGELFF
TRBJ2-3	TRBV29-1	CSVEGPSGSTDTQYF
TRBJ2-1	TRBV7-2	CASSAPGGGFNEQFF
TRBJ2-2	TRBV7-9	CASSLGRDRGLGELFF
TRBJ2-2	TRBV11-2	CASSPTDFAGELFF
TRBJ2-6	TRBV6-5	CASSPDLSGANVLTF
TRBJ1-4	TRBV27	CASSLMRPGDEKLFF
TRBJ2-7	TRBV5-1	CASSLEGAGYEQYF
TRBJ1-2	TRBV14	CASSQDRGARYGYTF
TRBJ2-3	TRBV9	CASSGGTSPPVDTQYF
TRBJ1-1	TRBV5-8	CASSRRQGAFYTEAFF
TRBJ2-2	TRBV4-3	CASSQAFGGELFF